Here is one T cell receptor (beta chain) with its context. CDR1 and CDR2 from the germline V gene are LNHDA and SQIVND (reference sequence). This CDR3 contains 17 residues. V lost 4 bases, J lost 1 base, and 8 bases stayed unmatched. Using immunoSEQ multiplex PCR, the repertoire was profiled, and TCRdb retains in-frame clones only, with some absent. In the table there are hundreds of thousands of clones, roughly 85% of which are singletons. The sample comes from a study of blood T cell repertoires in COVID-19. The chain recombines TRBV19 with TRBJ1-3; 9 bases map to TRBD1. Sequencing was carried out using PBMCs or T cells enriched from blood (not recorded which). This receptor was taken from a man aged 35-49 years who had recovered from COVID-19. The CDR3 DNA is TGTGCCAGTAGTACGGGACAGGGCCTCACTTCTGGAAACACCATATATTTT. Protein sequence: CASSTGQGLTSGNTIYF.